A single sample gave rise to the 24 T cell receptor beta chains below, sequenced in a study of blood T cell repertoires in COVID-19. This table comes from immunoSEQ multiplex PCR, and its TCRdb copy is limited to in-frame clones, with some not included. The table includes roughly 200,000 clones, 80% to 90% detected once. Material for sequencing was peripheral blood. The receptor set was obtained from a human donor in a cohort sampled during active COVID-19.

This sequence joins TRBV18 and TRBJ2-2, with TRBD1 matching over 7 bases. The CDR3 totals 17 residues. Germline assignment: CDR1 KGHSH and CDR2 LQKENI. The V segment lost 3 bases and the J segment 6 bases; nucleotides outside the gene matches: 13. The CDR3 nucleotides are TGTGCCAGCTCACCGCCCCCCGGGACAGCCGTTCCCGGGGAGCTGTTTTTT. This translates into CASSPPPGTAVPGELFF.

The chain couples TRBV19 to TRBJ2-7; the match to TRBD1 covers 9 bases. Germline CDR1 and CDR2: LNHDA and SQIVND (reference sequence). The CDR3 has 15 amino acids. The ends lost 6 bases at V and 0 bases at J; junction bases unmatched: 6. CDR3 in DNA: TGTGCCAGTAGCTGGGACAGGGAGGGCTCCTACGAGCAGTACGTC. This encodes CASSWDREGSYEQYV.

The chain combines TRBV9 with TRBJ2-1; 9 bases map to TRBD1. CDR3 length: 15 amino acids. Per germline, CDR1 SGDLS and CDR2 YYNGEE. The junction had 7 bases not matched to a gene; V was cut back by 3 bases and J by 6 bases. The CDR3 sequence: CASSGGGQGGNEQFF. In DNA form, the CDR3 reads TGTGCCAGCAGCGGAGGGGGACAGGGAGGCAATGAGCAGTTCTTC.

This chain connects TRBV19 to TRBJ1-5, with TRBD1 matching 7 bases. Germline V lookup: CDR1 LNHDA, CDR2 SQIVND (reference sequence). The CDR3 has 15 residues. V shed 7 bases and J 4 bases; nucleotides not matched to a gene: 10. The CDR3 loop is CASTLGTEENQPQHF. The CDR3 DNA reads TGTGCCAGTACCCTCGGGACAGAAGAGAATCAGCCCCAGCATTTT.

The rearrangement joins TRBV6-5 to TRBJ1-2; D is unresolved. Per germline, CDR1 MNHEY and CDR2 SVGAGI. V shed 6 bases and J shed 4 bases, with 18 bases lying between them. The CDR3 spans 15 residues. The CDR3 DNA is TGTGCCAGCAGAATCACTAACGGATTTCGCTATGGCTACACCTTC. This sequence encodes CASRITNGFRYGYTF.

The chain couples TRBV5-1 to TRBJ2-3; TRBD1 is a possible D gene (7 bases). CDR1 is SGHRS, CDR2 YFSETQ, per germline. The CDR3 covers 16 residues. Trimming took off 4 bases at V and 4 bases at J, with 19 bases between the two ends. The CDR3 region is CASSHFRSGGSDTQYF. CDR3 sequence (DNA): TGCGCCAGCAGCCACTTTCGCTCAGGGGGGTCAGATACGCAGTATTTT.

The CDR3 loop is CASSKTGGAYEQYV. DNA of the CDR3: TGTGCCAGCAGCAAAACAGGGGGGGCCTACGAGCAGTACGTC. This sequence joins TRBV11-2 and TRBJ2-7, with D maybe TRBD1 (8 bases). The CDR3 extends over 14 amino acids. The germline V and J ends were trimmed by 5 bases and 2 bases, with 13 bases remaining between them. Germline CDR1 reads SGHAT; CDR2 reads FQNNGV.

The genes are TRBV18 and TRBJ1-2; 8 nucleotides line up with TRBD1. With V trimmed by 5 bases and J by 7 bases, 12 bases remained unmatched. The V gene's germline CDR1 is KGHSH and CDR2 LQKENI. The length of the CDR3 is 15 residues. CDR3: CASSTDRVVQGGYTF. CDR3 DNA: TGTGCCAGCTCAACGGACAGGGTGGTTCAAGGTGGCTACACCTTC.

This clone was observed a few times. The J gene is TRBJ1-6, the V gene TRBV10-3; no reliable D call. The CDR3 length is 14 residues. V was cut by 9 bases and J by 5 bases, with 14 bases left in between. Germline V gene data show CDR1 as ENHRY and CDR2 as SYGVKD. CDR3 coding DNA: TGTGCCATACGGCCGGGAAGAGATAATTCACCCCTCCACTTT. Amino acids: CAIRPGRDNSPLHF.

The chain combines TRBV7-6 with TRBJ2-1; D is unresolved. The CDR3 spans 12 residues. The ends were cut back, 5 bases at V and 8 bases at J, with 10 bases in the middle. Germline V CDR1 and CDR2: SGHVS, FNYEAQ. The CDR3 DNA follows: TGTGCCAGCAGCCCTCTGGCCGATGAGCAGTTCTTC. Translated: CASSPLADEQFF.

For the CDR3, the DNA is TGTGCCAGCAGAGCAACGGGAGGTGAGGGAAACATTCAGTACTTC. Amino acid sequence: CASRATGGEGNIQYF. The rearrangement uses TRBV2 and TRBJ2-4; 7 nucleotides align to TRBD2. This CDR3 comprises 15 residues. V gave up 6 bases and J gave up 6 bases; unmatched junction bases: 11. CDR1 and CDR2 from the germline V gene are SNHLY and FYNNEI.

The chain joins TRBV7-3 to TRBJ2-5; D perhaps matches TRBD1 (5 bases). The CDR3 covers 15 residues. Looked up from germline, CDR1 is SGHTA and CDR2 is FQGTGA. Trimming cost V 2 bases and J 6 bases, with 16 bases left between them. The CDR3 nucleotides are TGTGCCAGCAGCTTATTCGCAGGGAATACGAAGACCCAGTACTTC. Protein product: CASSLFAGNTKTQYF.

The V call is TRBV7-2, the J call TRBJ2-1; D perhaps matches TRBD1 (5 bases). The length of the CDR3 is 14 residues. The ends were cut back, 5 bases at V and 4 bases at J, with 12 bases in the middle. CDR1 SGHTA and CDR2 FQGNSA come from the germline V gene. The CDR3 loop reads CASSQGVTYNEQFF. In nucleotides, the CDR3 is TGTGCCAGCAGCCAAGGGGTCACTTACAATGAGCAGTTCTTC.

The chain employs TRBV7-2 and TRBJ2-1; D remains ambiguous. The CDR3 runs to 15 residues. Germline V gives CDR1 SGHTA, CDR2 FQGNSA. The V and J ends lost 3 bases and 2 bases respectively, with 11 bases between them. CDR3 protein: CASSFPRSTYNEQFF. The CDR3 DNA reads as TGTGCCAGCAGCTTTCCTAGGTCGACCTACAATGAGCAGTTCTTC.

The chain has TRBV2 and TRBJ2-5; TRBD2 might be the D (5 bases). Germline V gene lookup returns CDR1 SNHLY and CDR2 FYNNEI. V was shortened by 0 bases and J by 4 bases, with 15 bases between the two germline ends. The CDR3 has 16 amino acids. CDR3 coding DNA: TGTGCCAGCAGTGAAGCTCTGGCGGGTGACGCAGAGACCCAGTACTTC. As protein: CASSEALAGDAETQYF.

The chain uses TRBV30 and TRBJ2-2; TRBD2 is a possible D gene (6 bases). Per the germline V gene, CDR1 is GTSNPN and CDR2 is SVGIG (reference sequence). The CDR3 length is 16 residues. V lost 2 bases, J lost 2 bases, and 15 bases lay in between. CDR3 sequence: CAWSSVGTFNTGELFF. Here the CDR3 DNA reads TGTGCCTGGAGTTCCGTCGGGACTTTTAACACCGGGGAGCTGTTTTTT.

This sequence joins TRBV6-4 and TRBJ2-3; 10 bases are shared with TRBD1. CDR3 size: 14 residues. Per germline, CDR1 MRHNA and CDR2 SNTAGT. Germline trimming cut 1 base from V and 6 bases from J; bases unmatched to any gene: 1. CDR3 amino acids: CASSDWDRGDTQYF. CDR3 bases: TGTGCCAGCAGTGACTGGGACAGGGGTGATACGCAGTATTTT.

V usage is TRBV6-5 and J usage is TRBJ1-1, with D possibly TRBD1 on 5 matching bases. This CDR3 is 13 amino acids long. V was shortened by 5 bases and J by 8 bases, with 15 bases between the two germline ends. Germline assignment: CDR1 MNHEY and CDR2 SVGAGI. CDR3 nucleotides: TGTGCCAGCAGTCAGACAGCTAACGGGGAAGCTTTCTTT. Residues: CASSQTANGEAFF.

The chain uses TRBV5-1 and TRBJ1-1; no clear D gene. This CDR3 region has 13 residues. Germline CDR1 is SGHRS and CDR2 is YFSETQ. Trimming shortened V by 3 bases and J by 3 bases, and 9 bases separated the two germline ends. The CDR3 bases are TGCGCCAGCAGCTCCCCGAGGGACACTGAAGCTTTCTTT. Translation gives CASSSPRDTEAFF.

The rearrangement links TRBV7-9 to TRBJ2-7; D remains unclear. This CDR3 is 16 amino acids long. Germline assignment: CDR1 SEHNR and CDR2 FQNEAQ (reference sequence). The ends were cut back, 5 bases at V and 0 bases at J, with 17 bases in the middle. CDR3 loop: CASSAFGDRSSYEQYF. In DNA, the CDR3 is TGTGCCAGCAGCGCCTTCGGTGATAGGAGCTCCTACGAGCAGTACTTC.

This clone was counted between two and nine times. The chain carries TRBV3-1 (or the pseudogene TRBV3-2) and TRBJ1-1; D is possibly TRBD1 (6 bases). V lost 8 bases and J 11 bases, leaving 21 bases between the germline ends. Germline assignment: CDR1 LGHDT and CDR2 YNNKEL (reference sequence). The CDR3 is 13 residues long. CDR3 sequence reads: CASSGDRAGVAFF. The CDR3 DNA reads TGTGCCAGCTCTGGGGATCGGGCAGGGGTGGCTTTCTTT.

This chain links TRBV27 with TRBJ2-7; TRBD2 is a possible D gene (7 bases). The CDR3 covers 15 residues. The germline V and J ends were trimmed by 0 bases and 2 bases, with 11 bases remaining between them. The germline V gene has CDR1 MNHEY and CDR2 SMNVEV (reference sequence). The CDR3 protein is CASSLSGGAAYEQYF. The CDR3 DNA follows: TGTGCCAGCAGTTTATCGGGGGGGGCTGCCTACGAGCAGTACTTC.

The chain combines TRBV7-9 with TRBJ2-2, with D perhaps TRBD2 (6 bases). V dropped 5 bases and J dropped 3 bases, with 13 bases sitting between them. The CDR3 is 15 residues long. Germline assignment: CDR1 SEHNR and CDR2 FQNEAQ (reference sequence). The CDR3 nucleotides are TGTGCCAGCAGCCCGGACCTAGCGTACACCGGGGAGCTGTTTTTT. It specifies CASSPDLAYTGELFF.

The chain has TRBV6-4 and TRBJ1-1, with no clear D. Trimming shortened V by 5 bases and J by 0 bases, and 10 bases separated the two germline ends. The CDR3 contains 14 residues. Germline V gene data show CDR1 as MRHNA and CDR2 as SNTAGT. CDR3 bases: TGTGCCAGCAGTCCGGGAGGTGTGAACACTGAAGCTTTCTTT. It codes for CASSPGGVNTEAFF.